The rows below give T cell receptor beta chains drawn from one sample of a study of shared clonotypes between healthy human individuals. The assay was immunoSEQ multiplex PCR, and TCRdb's table has in-frame clones only and misses some. The sample lists approximately 2.4 million clones, 95% seen once, with roughly 0.13% in the top ten. The sequenced sample consisted of naive CD4+ T cells sorted from blood. The source of these receptors is a man between 18 and 29 years old in good health. CDR3s include the opening cysteine and the closing phenylalanine or tryptophan. D genes are given only for firm matches. A row's size may be missing; if present it is once, few, many or a size class.

TGCGCCAGCAGCCAAGACTTATCGAGAGACGAGGCCCTAACCAAAAACATTCAGTACTTC | CASSQDLSRDEALTKNIQYF | TRBJ2-4 | TRBV4-1 | . | .
TGTGCTAGTGGTTTGGTTGCTAAGGGGACTCCTCAGTACTTC | CASGLVAKGTPQYF | TRBJ2-4 | TRBV12-5 | . | .
TGTGCCAGCAGTACCCAGGGGCCCCTCCAAGAGACCCAGTACTTC | CASSTQGPLQETQYF | TRBJ2-5 | TRBV28 | once | .
TGTGCCAGCAGTTACTCCCGGCCAGCTCTGGCGGAGACCCAGTACTTC | CASSYSRPALAETQYF | TRBJ2-5 | TRBV6-6 | . | .
TGTGCCAGCAGTTACCGACCCGTGGATCAGCCCCAGCATTTT | CASSYRPVDQPQHF | TRBJ1-5 | TRBV6-6 | . | .
TGTGCCAGCAGCCAGGTGACCACGGGTGGCTACACCTTC | CASSQVTTGGYTF | TRBJ1-2 | TRBV14 | . | .
TGTGCCAGCAGGTCTGCCGGGGAGCTGTTTTTT | CASRSAGELFF | TRBJ2-2 | TRBV2 | once | .
TGTGCCAGCAGCATGGATATGAACACCGGGGAGCTGTTTTTT | CASSMDMNTGELFF | TRBJ2-2 | TRBV7-9 | . | .
TGTGCCAGTAGCGTAGAGAGCCCAGATACGCAGTATTTT | CASSVESPDTQYF | TRBJ2-3 | TRBV19 | . | .
TGTGCCTGGAGTGGAGGAAGTGGCTATAATTCACCCCTCCACTTT | CAWSGGSGYNSPLHF | TRBJ1-6 | TRBV30 | once | .
TGTGCCATCAGTCAGGGTATATCGTCTGAAGCTTTCTTT | CAISQGISSEAFF | TRBJ1-1 | TRBV10-3 | . | .
TGCGCCAGCAGCTGGGGGCCGGGAGGTAATTCACCCCTCCACTTT | CASSWGPGGNSPLHF | TRBJ1-6 | TRBV5-1 | . | .
TGCGCCAGCAGCTGGGGGGACAGGGAGAACACTGAAGCTTTCTTT | CASSWGDRENTEAFF | TRBJ1-1 | TRBV5-1 | . | TRBD1
TGTGCCAGCAGCTCAAGGGGGGCCGAGGTGGAGGATAACTCCTACGAGCAGTACTTC | CASSSRGAEVEDNSYEQYF | TRBJ2-7 | TRBV11-2 | . | .
TGTGCCATCAGTGAGTCAGCAGGGGGCGTAACTCTTAAGGCTTTCTTT | CAISESAGGVTLKAFF | TRBJ1-1 | TRBV10-3 | . | TRBD1
TGTGCCAGCAGCTCCGCCCGCGGGGGAAATCAGCCCCAGCATTTT | CASSSARGGNQPQHF | TRBJ1-5 | TRBV7-9 | . | .
TGTGCCAGCAGTCTACAGGGGATGAACACTGAAGCTTTCTTT | CASSLQGMNTEAFF | TRBJ1-1 | TRBV2 | . | TRBD1
TGCGCCAGCGATAACCAGGGGGCAGTGGATGGCTACACCTTC | CASDNQGAVDGYTF | TRBJ1-2 | TRBV5-1 | . | TRBD1
TGTGCCATCAGTGAGATTTTGACGGCGGATCAGCCCCAGCATTTT | CAISEILTADQPQHF | TRBJ1-5 | TRBV10-3 | . | .
TGTGCCAGCTCACTGGGACTAGGGGCGAATGAGCAGTTCTTC | CASSLGLGANEQFF | TRBJ2-1 | TRBV18 | . | TRBD2
TGTGCCAGCAGCGGCCGGGAACCATTCATCAACGAGCAGTACTTC | CASSGREPFINEQYF | TRBJ2-7 | TRBV7-2 | . | .
TGTGCCAGCAGCAGGGGTTACGAGCAGTACTTC | CASSRGYEQYF | TRBJ2-7 | TRBV6-5 | . | .
TGTGCCAGCAGCTTACGGGGGGCGCAGGCCGGTACACCCCTCCACTTT | CASSLRGAQAGTPLHF | TRBJ1-6 | TRBV5-6 | . | .
TGCGCCAGCAGCTTTACGGGACTAGTGACGGATACGCAGTATTTT | CASSFTGLVTDTQYF | TRBJ2-3 | TRBV5-1 | . | TRBD2
TGTGCCATCAGGCCAAATAGCGGGCGAAACACCGGGGAGCTGTTTTTT | CAIRPNSGRNTGELFF | TRBJ2-2 | TRBV10-3 | . | TRBD2
TGTGCCAGTAGTATAGATTCCCCAGATACGCAGTATTTT | CASSIDSPDTQYF | TRBJ2-3 | TRBV19 | . | .
TGTGCCAGCAAACGGAATTCCTACGAGCAGTACTTC | CASKRNSYEQYF | TRBJ2-7 | TRBV6-1 | . | .
TGTGCCAGCAGCCCGCGGGACAGGGGGCCCGGGGAGCTGTTTTTT | CASSPRDRGPGELFF | TRBJ2-2 | TRBV7-2 | . | TRBD1
TGTGCCAGCAGCCCCCCGGGACTAGCGAGATCCTACGAGCAGTACTTC | CASSPPGLARSYEQYF | TRBJ2-7 | TRBV7-2 | . | TRBD2
TGTGCCAGCAGCGGACGACAGGGTGGGAAGGGGGACGAGCAGTACTTC | CASSGRQGGKGDEQYF | TRBJ2-7 | TRBV7-6 | . | TRBD1
TGTGCCAGCTCGCCCACAGGGGAGGCCTATGGCTACACCTTC | CASSPTGEAYGYTF | TRBJ1-2 | TRBV18 | . | TRBD1
TGTGCCAGCAGTCCCCCCCTGACTATCTCAAGGTCCACAGATACGCAGTATTTT | CASSPPLTISRSTDTQYF | TRBJ2-3 | TRBV27 | . | .
TGCGCCAGCAGCTGGGGACAGGGCCCAGAGACCCAGTACTTC | CASSWGQGPETQYF | TRBJ2-5 | TRBV5-1 | . | TRBD1
TGTGCCAGCAGCCCGTTTAGGGAAAATTCACCCCTCCACTTT | CASSPFRENSPLHF | TRBJ1-6 | TRBV9 | . | .
TGTGCCAGCAGCTCAACCCTCGGACAGGGAAATTCACCCCTCCACTTT | CASSSTLGQGNSPLHF | TRBJ1-6 | TRBV13 | . | TRBD1
TGTGCCAGCAGCCTCTTGGGGGGGCTCTCCTACAATGAGCAGTTCTTC | CASSLLGGLSYNEQFF | TRBJ2-1 | TRBV14 | once | .
TGTGCCAGCAGCAACATGAGGGCACTGGGGCTCCACGAGCAGTACTTC | CASSNMRALGLHEQYF | TRBJ2-7 | TRBV7-9 | . | .
TGTGCCACCAGCAGGGGGAACAATCAGCCCCAGCATTTT | CATSRGNNQPQHF | TRBJ1-5 | TRBV15 | . | .
TGTGCCAGCAGTTACGAGGGTGGACAGGGTACCTACGAGCAGTACTTC | CASSYEGGQGTYEQYF | TRBJ2-7 | TRBV6-5 | . | TRBD1
TGCAGCGTTGTTTGGACTAGCGGGGGTTTCTACGAGCAGTACTTC | CSVVWTSGGFYEQYF | TRBJ2-7 | TRBV29-1 | once | TRBD2
TGTGCCAGCAGTTTACTCCCGTCGGGGGGTGAAAAACTGTTTTTT | CASSLLPSGGEKLFF | TRBJ1-4 | TRBV27 | . | .
TGCAGCGTTGACGATCGACTAGCGGGGGGCGTTGATACGCAGTATTTT | CSVDDRLAGGVDTQYF | TRBJ2-3 | TRBV29-1 | . | TRBD2